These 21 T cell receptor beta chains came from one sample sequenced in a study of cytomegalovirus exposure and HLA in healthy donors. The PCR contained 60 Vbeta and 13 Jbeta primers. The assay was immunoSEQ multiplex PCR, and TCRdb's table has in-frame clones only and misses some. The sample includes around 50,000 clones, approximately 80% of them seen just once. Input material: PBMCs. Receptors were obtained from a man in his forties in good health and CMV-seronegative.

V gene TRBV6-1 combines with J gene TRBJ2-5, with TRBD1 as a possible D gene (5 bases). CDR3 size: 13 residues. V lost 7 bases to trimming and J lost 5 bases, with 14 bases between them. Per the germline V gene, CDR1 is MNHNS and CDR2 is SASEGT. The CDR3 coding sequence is TGTGCCAGCAAGTCCAGGGTTGGGGAGACCCAGTACTTC. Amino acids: CASKSRVGETQYF.

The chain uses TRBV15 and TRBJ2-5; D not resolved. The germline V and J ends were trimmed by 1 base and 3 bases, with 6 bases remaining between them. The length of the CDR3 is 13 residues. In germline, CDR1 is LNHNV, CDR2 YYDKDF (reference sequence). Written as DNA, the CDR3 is TGTGCCACCAGCAGAGGAAACAAAGAGACCCAGTACTTC. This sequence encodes CATSRGNKETQYF.

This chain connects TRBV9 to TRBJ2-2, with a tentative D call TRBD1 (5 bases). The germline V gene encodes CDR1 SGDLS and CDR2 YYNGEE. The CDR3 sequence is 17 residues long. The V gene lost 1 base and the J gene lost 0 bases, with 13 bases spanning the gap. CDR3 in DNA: TGTGCCAGCAGCGTAAGCAGGGTCGGCCCGAACACCGGGGAGCTGTTTTTT. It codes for CASSVSRVGPNTGELFF.

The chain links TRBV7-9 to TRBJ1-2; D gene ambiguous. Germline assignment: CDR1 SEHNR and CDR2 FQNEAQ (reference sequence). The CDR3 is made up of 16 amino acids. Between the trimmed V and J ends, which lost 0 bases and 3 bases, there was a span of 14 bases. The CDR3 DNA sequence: TGTGCCAGCAGCTTAGCGGTGGGCAGGTTGGACTATGGCTACACCTTC. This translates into CASSLAVGRLDYGYTF. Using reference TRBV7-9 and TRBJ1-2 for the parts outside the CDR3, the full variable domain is DTGVSQNPRHKITKRGQNVTFRCDPISEHNRLYWYRQTLGQGPEFLTYFQNEAQLEKSRLLSDRFSAERPKGSFSTLEIQRTEQGDSAMYLCASSLAVGRLDYGYTFGSGTRLTVV.

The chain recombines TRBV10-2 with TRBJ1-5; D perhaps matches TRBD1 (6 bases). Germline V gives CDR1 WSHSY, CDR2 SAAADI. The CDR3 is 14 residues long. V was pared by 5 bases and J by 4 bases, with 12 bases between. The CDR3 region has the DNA TGCGCCAGCAGTCTACAGGGAACAAATCAGCCCCAGCATTTT. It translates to CASSLQGTNQPQHF.

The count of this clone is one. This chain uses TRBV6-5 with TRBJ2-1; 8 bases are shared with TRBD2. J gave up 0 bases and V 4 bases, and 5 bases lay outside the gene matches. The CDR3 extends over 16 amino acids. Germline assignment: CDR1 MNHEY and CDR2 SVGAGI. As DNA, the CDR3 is TGTGCCAGCAGTTCCCCCGGGACTAGCTCCTACAATGAGCAGTTCTTC. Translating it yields CASSSPGTSSYNEQFF.

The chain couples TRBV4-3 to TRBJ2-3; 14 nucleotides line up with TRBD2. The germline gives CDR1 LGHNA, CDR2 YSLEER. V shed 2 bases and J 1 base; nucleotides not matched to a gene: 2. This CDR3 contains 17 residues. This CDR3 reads CASSQLTSGGGTDTQYF. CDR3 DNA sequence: TGCGCCAGCAGCCAATTGACTAGCGGGGGGGGCACAGATACGCAGTATTTT.

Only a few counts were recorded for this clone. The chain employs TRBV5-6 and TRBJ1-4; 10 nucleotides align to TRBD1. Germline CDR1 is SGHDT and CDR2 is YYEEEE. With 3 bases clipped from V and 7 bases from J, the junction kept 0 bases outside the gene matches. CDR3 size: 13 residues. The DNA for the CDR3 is TGTGCCAGCAGCTGGGACAGGGGTGAAAAACTGTTTTTT. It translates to CASSWDRGEKLFF.

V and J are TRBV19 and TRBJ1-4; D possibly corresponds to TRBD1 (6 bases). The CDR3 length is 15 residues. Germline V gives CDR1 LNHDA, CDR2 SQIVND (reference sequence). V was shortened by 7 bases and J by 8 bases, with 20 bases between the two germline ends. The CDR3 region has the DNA TGTGCCAGTACACACCACCGGGACATTGGGGAAAAACTGTTTTTT. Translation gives CASTHHRDIGEKLFF.

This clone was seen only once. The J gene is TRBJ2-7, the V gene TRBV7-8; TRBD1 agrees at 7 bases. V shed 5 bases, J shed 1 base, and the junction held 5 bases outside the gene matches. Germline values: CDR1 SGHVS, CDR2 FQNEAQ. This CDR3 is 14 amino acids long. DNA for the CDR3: TGTGCCAGCAGCAGAACGGGACAGTCCTACGAGCAGTACTTC. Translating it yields CASSRTGQSYEQYF.

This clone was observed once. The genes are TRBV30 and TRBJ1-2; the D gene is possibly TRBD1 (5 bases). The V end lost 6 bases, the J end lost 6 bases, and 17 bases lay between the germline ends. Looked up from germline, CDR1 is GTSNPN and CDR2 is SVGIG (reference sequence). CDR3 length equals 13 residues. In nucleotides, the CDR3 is TGTGCCTGCACAAGGAGGGGAGCGCATGGCTACACCTTC. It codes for CACTRRGAHGYTF.

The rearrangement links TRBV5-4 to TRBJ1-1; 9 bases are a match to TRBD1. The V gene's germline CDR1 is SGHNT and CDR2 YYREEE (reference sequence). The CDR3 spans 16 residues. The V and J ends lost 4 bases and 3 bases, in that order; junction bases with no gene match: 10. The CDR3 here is CASSPDTGGVDTEAFF. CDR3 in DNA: TGTGCCAGCAGCCCTGATACAGGGGGCGTTGACACTGAAGCTTTCTTT. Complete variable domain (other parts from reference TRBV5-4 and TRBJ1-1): ETGVTQSPTHLIKTRGQQVTLRCSSQSGHNTVSWYQQALGQGPQFIFQYYREEENGRGNFPPRFSGLQFPNYSSELNVNALELDDSALYLCASSPDTGGVDTEAFFGQGTRLTVV.

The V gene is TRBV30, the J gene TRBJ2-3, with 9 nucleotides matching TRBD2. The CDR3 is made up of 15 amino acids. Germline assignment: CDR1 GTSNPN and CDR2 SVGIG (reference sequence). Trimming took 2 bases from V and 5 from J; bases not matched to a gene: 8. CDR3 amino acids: CAWSLASGVGDTQYF. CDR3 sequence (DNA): TGTGCCTGGAGTTTAGCTAGCGGGGTTGGAGATACGCAGTATTTT.

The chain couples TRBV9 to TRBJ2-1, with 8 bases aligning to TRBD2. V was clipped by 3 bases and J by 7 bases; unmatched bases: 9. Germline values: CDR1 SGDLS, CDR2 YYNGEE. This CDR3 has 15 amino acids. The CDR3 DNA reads TGTGCCAGCAGCGACGGGGGGGCCATGAAGAATGAGCAGTTCTTC. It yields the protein CASSDGGAMKNEQFF.

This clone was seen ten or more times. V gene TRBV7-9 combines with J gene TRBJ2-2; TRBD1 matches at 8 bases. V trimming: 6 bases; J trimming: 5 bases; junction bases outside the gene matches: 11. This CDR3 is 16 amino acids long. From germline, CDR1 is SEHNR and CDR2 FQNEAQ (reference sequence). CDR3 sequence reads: CASRPRQGIWTGELFF. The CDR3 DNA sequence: TGTGCCAGCAGACCAAGACAGGGGATATGGACCGGGGAGCTGTTTTTT.

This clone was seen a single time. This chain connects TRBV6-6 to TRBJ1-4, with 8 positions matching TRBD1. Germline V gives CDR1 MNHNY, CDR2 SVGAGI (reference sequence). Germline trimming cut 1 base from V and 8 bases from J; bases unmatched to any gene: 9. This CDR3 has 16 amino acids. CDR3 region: CASSYYDRGSGEKLFF. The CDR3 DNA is TGTGCCAGCAGTTACTACGACAGGGGTAGTGGAGAAAAACTGTTTTTT.

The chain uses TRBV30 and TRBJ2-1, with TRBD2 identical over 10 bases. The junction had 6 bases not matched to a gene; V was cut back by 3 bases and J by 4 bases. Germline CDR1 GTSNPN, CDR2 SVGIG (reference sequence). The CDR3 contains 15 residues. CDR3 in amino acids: CAWSAGTSAYNEQFF. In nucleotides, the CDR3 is TGTGCCTGGAGCGCCGGGACTAGCGCATACAATGAGCAGTTCTTC.

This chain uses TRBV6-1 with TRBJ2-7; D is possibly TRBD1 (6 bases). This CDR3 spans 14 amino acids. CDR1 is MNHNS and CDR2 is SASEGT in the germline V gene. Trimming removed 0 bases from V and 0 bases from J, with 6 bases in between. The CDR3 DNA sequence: TGTGCCAGCAGTGAAGCAGGGGGCTCCTACGAGCAGTACTTC. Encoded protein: CASSEAGGSYEQYF.

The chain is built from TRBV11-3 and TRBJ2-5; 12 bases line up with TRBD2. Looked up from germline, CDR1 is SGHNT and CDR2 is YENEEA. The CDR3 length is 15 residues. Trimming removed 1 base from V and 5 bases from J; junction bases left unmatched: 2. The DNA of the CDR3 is TGTGCCAGCAGCTTAGGCGGACTAGCGGGGGAGACCCAGTACTTC. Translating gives CASSLGGLAGETQYF. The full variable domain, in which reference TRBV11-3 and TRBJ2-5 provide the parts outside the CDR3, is EAGVVQSPRYKIIEKKQPVAFWCNPISGHNTLYWYLQNLGQGPELLIRYENEEAVDDSQLPKDRFSAERLKGVDSTLKIQPAELGDSAVYLCASSLGGLAGETQYFGPGTRLLVL.

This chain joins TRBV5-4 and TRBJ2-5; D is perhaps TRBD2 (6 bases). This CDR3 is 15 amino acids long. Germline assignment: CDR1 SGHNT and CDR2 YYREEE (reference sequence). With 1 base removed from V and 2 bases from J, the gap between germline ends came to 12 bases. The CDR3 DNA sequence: TGTGCCAGCAGCTTGCAGTGGGGGAGGCAAGAGACCCAGTACTTC. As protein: CASSLQWGRQETQYF.

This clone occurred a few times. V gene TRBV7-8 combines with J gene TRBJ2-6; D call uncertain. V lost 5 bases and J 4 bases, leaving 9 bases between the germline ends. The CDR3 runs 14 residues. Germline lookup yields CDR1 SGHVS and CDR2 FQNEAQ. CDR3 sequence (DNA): TGTGCCAGCAGCCGACTTGTGGGGGCCAACGTCCTGACTTTC. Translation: CASSRLVGANVLTF.